The rows below give T cell receptor beta chains drawn from one sample of a study of Ad26.COV2.S vaccination and SARS-CoV-2 variants. Profiled with immunoSEQ multiplex PCR; TCRdb holds only in-frame clones, not every one. The sample lists 500,000 or so clones; 89% were seen once. The specimen comprised peripheral blood, sampled in a trial of Ad26.COV2.S vaccine versus placebo. These receptor sequences come from a person aged 18-60 years who received the Ad26.COV2.S COVID-19 vaccine or a placebo. Both conserved end residues are part of each CDR3. A D gene is named only where the DNA matches it firmly. Size values are once, few and many counts, or a class for expanded clones, and some rows have none.

CATSTGTGWHQPQHF,TGTGCCACCAGCACGGGGACAGGGTGGCATCAGCCCCAGCATTTT,TRBJ1-5,TRBV15,TRBD1,.,15
CASSWWGSDEQFF,TGTGCCAGTAGTTGGTGGGGCTCGGATGAGCAGTTCTTC,TRBJ2-1,TRBV19,.,.,13
CASSYGRTNTYEQYF,TGTGCCAGCAGTTACGGTAGGACAAATACCTACGAGCAGTACTTC,TRBJ2-7,TRBV6-2/TRBV6-3,.,.,15
CASSSDVQRVQYF,TGTGCCAGCAGCTCAGACGTCCAGAGGGTGCAGTACTTC,TRBJ2-7,TRBV7-2,.,.,13
CASSHRDNGAGTGELFF,TGTGCCAGCAGTCACAGGGATAACGGGGCCGGCACCGGGGAGCTGTTTTTT,TRBJ2-2,TRBV6-2/TRBV6-3,.,.,17
CSASRESATDTQYF,TGCAGTGCTAGTAGAGAAAGTGCCACAGATACGCAGTATTTT,TRBJ2-3,TRBV20-1,.,once,14
CASSFSGRTEAFF,TGTGCCAGCAGCTTCTCGGGGCGGACTGAAGCTTTCTTT,TRBJ1-1,TRBV11-2,.,.,13
CASSTNLWEETYNEQFF,TGTGCCAGCAGCACCAACTTATGGGAGGAAACCTACAATGAGCAGTTCTTC,TRBJ2-1,TRBV7-2,.,.,17
CASSQGGRTKGYTF,TGTGCCAGCAGCCAAGGGGGTAGGACGAAGGGCTACACCTTC,TRBJ1-2,TRBV14,.,.,14
CASSQVLKSYEQYF,TGCGCCAGCAGCCAAGTTCTTAAGTCGTACGAGCAGTACTTC,TRBJ2-7,TRBV4-1,.,.,14
CASSLVDTEAFF,TGCGCCAGCAGCTTGGTGGACACTGAAGCTTTCTTT,TRBJ1-1,TRBV5-1,.,.,12
CASSFTEYAFSNQPQHF,TGTGCCAGCTCATTTACAGAGTACGCTTTTAGCAATCAGCCCCAGCATTTT,TRBJ1-5,TRBV18,.,.,17
CASSQEGWGNSPLHF,TGCGCCAGCAGCCAAGAAGGGTGGGGTAATTCACCCCTCCACTTT,TRBJ1-6,TRBV4-1,.,.,15
CASSSPLDGWNYGYTF,TGTGCCAGCAGCTCACCCTTGGACGGGTGGAACTATGGCTACACCTTC,TRBJ1-2,TRBV7-9,.,.,16
CASSQGGGWRGAKETQYF,TGCGCCAGCAGCCAAGGAGGGGGTTGGCGCGGAGCCAAAGAGACCCAGTACTTC,TRBJ2-5,TRBV4-3,.,.,18
CASSPSHLHNEQFF,TGCGCCAGCAGCCCGTCACATTTACACAATGAGCAGTTCTTC,TRBJ2-1,TRBV4-3,.,.,14
CASSLQDTQYF,TGCGCCAGCAGCTTGCAGGATACGCAGTATTTT,TRBJ2-3,TRBV5-1,.,.,11